The entry that follows covers one TCR beta chain sequence. What it binds is not known. Primers included in the PCR were 60 Vbeta and 13 Jbeta primers. Measured with immunoSEQ multiplex PCR; TCRdb has only the in-frame clones, and not every one. The sample consists of approximately 82,000 clones, under 80% of them appearing once. The sample originates from a study of cytomegalovirus exposure and HLA in healthy donors. Study-wide context: Of over 350 genotyped donors, roughly 81% grouped in the Caucasian-associated ancestry cluster.

Study-level findings and limits: Earlier analysis looked at TCR beta V segments, and most were productive about 90% or about 30% of the time. Cytomegalovirus association was listed for 150 to 200 TCR beta chains.

This receptor was identified in a man between 40 and 49 years old in good health and CMV-seronegative. The material sequenced was PBMCs.

In nucleotides, the CDR3 is TGTGCCACCACCTCAATACAGGGTAATGGAAACACCATATATTTT. It yields the protein CATTSIQGNGNTIYF. This chain connects TRBV15 to TRBJ1-3; maybe TRBD1 (6 bases). The germline V gene encodes CDR1 LNHNV and CDR2 YYDKDF (reference sequence). The V end lost 7 bases, the J end lost 3 bases, and 16 bases lay between the germline ends. The CDR3 loop spans 15 amino acids.